This T cell receptor beta chain comes out of a study of blood T cell repertoires in COVID-19. At the level of the study: There were acute and convalescent COVID-19 samples, and they came from the United States, Italy and Spain. Sources were T cells, B-cell-depleted T cells, or PBMCs; the material itself was cDNA or gDNA.

Authors' methods: Estimated nucleated cell counts came from reference gene primer amplification. Only in-frame clones appear in the TCRdb table, and some are missing; sequencing was by immunoSEQ multiplex PCR. V and J calls and clone size are copied from that table; D and trimming were computed from the DNA. Among some 70,000 clones, more than 85% were seen once, and the ten largest hold about 0.6%. V shed 2 bases and J shed 2 bases, with 9 bases lying between them. The CDR3 runs to 14 residues. CDR1 and CDR2 (germline): LNHDA, SQIVND (reference sequence). The J gene is TRBJ2-5, the V gene TRBV19; perhaps TRBD1 as D (6 bases). This receptor was taken from a man aged 55-75 years with acute or convalescent COVID-19. The specimen was peripheral blood. The CDR3 loop reads CASSIQGPQETQYF. CDR3 DNA sequence: TGTGCCAGTAGTATACAGGGGCCACAAGAGACCCAGTACTTC. Variable domain in full (rest from reference TRBV19 and TRBJ2-5): DGGITQSPKYLFRKEGQNVTLSCEQNLNHDAMYWYRQDPGQGLRLIYYSQIVNDFQKGDIAEGYSVSREKKESFPLTVTSAQKNPTAFYLCASSIQGPQETQYFGPGTRLLVL.